These 15 T cell receptor beta chains originate from one sample sequenced in a study of CD4 T cells in relation to SARS-CoV-2 and coronaviruses. No cognate antigen is known for these TCRs. Some clones are missing from TCRdb's copy, which holds only in-frame ones; the method was immunoSEQ multiplex PCR. The data hold about 43,000 clones, with roughly 80% observed a single time. The specimen was naive CD4+ T cells from PBMCs, cultured in vitro. This sample's subset: naive CD4+ T cells isolated by negative enrichment. All receptors come from an adult with COVID-19.

In DNA form, the CDR3 reads TGTGCCAGCAGCTTAATGCGGGAGAGGAAGACCCAGTACTTC. The encoded protein is CASSLMRERKTQYF. V and J are TRBV5-6 and TRBJ2-5; 7 positions match TRBD2. With 2 bases clipped from V and 6 bases from J, the junction kept 7 bases outside the gene matches. Germline CDR1 SGHDT, CDR2 YYEEEE. This CDR3 has 14 residues.

The chain's CDR3 is CSGQGSDGYTF. DNA of the CDR3: TGCAGTGGACAGGGGAGTGACGGCTACACCTTC. The chain combines TRBV29-1 with TRBJ1-2; 9 bases are a match to TRBD1. Germline assignment: CDR1 SQVTM and CDR2 ANQGSEA. This CDR3 has 11 amino acids. The full variable domain, in which reference TRBV29-1 and TRBJ1-2 provide the parts outside the CDR3, is SAVISQKPSRDICQRGTSLTIQCQVDSQVTMMFWYRQQPGQSLTLIATANQGSEATYESGFVIDKFPISRPNLTFSTLTVSNMSPEDSSIYLCSGQGSDGYTFGSGTRLTVV.

The genes are TRBV7-2 and TRBJ2-6; TRBD2 aligns across 7 bases. Germline values: CDR1 SGHTA, CDR2 FQGNSA. The V segment lost 7 bases and the J segment 4 bases; nucleotides outside the gene matches: 13. CDR3 size: 17 residues. The CDR3 nucleotides are TGTGCCAGCACCCTAGAAGCGGGAACGGTCGGGGCCAACGTCCTGACTTTC. Its protein product is CASTLEAGTVGANVLTF.

This chain uses TRBV3-1 (or the pseudogene TRBV3-2) with TRBJ2-5; possible D gene TRBD2, 5 bases. V was trimmed by 4 bases and J by 5 bases, leaving 23 bases between them. The germline V gene has CDR1 LGHDT and CDR2 YNNKEL (reference sequence). The CDR3 runs to 17 residues. The chain's CDR3 is CASSLSGWYEEGETQYF. CDR3 coding DNA: TGTGCCAGCAGCCTCAGCGGTTGGTATGAGGAAGGGGAGACCCAGTACTTC.

This clone was seen a few times. The CDR3 spells CASRALGNTEAFF. Here the CDR3 DNA reads TGTGCCAGCAGGGCCTTGGGGAACACTGAAGCTTTCTTT. The chain uses TRBV5-4 and TRBJ1-1; D remains unclear. V lost 5 bases and J lost 1, with 9 bases in between. Germline CDR1 SGHNT, CDR2 YYREEE (reference sequence). This CDR3 contains 13 residues.

The genes are TRBV7-2 and TRBJ1-1, with no clear D. This CDR3 is built from 14 residues. The V gene lost 1 base and the J gene lost 1 base, with 7 bases spanning the gap. Germline V gives CDR1 SGHTA, CDR2 FQGNSA. The CDR3 region is CASSLEAGNTEAFF. CDR3 sequence (DNA): TGTGCCAGCAGCTTAGAGGCAGGGAACACTGAAGCTTTCTTT.

The V and J genes are TRBV7-2 and TRBJ1-5; no firm D call. This CDR3 region has 13 residues. The V and J ends lost 2 bases and 5 bases respectively, with 7 bases between them. Germline-derived CDR1 and CDR2 are SGHTA and FQGNSA. The CDR3 coding sequence is TGTGCCAGCAGCTTATTCGGGGATCAGCCCCAGCATTTT. Translation: CASSLFGDQPQHF. Looking up the rest from reference TRBV7-2 and TRBJ1-5 gives the full variable domain: GAGVSQSPSNKVTEKGKDVELRCDPISGHTALYWYRQSLGQGLEFLIYFQGNSAPDKSGLPSDRFSAERTGGSVSTLTIQRTQQEDSAVYLCASSLFGDQPQHFGDGTRLSIL.

In its sample, this clone was seen once. The rearrangement links TRBV2 to TRBJ2-3; D might be TRBD2 (8 bases). The CDR3 has 15 residues. The V gene lost 3 bases and the J gene lost 4 bases, with 14 bases spanning the gap. The germline gives CDR1 SNHLY, CDR2 FYNNEI. The CDR3 spells CASSESGRGPDTQYF. CDR3 DNA: TGTGCCAGCAGTGAGTCCGGGAGGGGGCCAGATACGCAGTATTTT.

The chain uses TRBV28 and TRBJ1-4; D uncertain. The CDR3 covers 14 residues. Germline V gives CDR1 MDHEN, CDR2 SYDVKM. V was cut by 5 bases and J by 4 bases, with 11 bases left in between. DNA of the CDR3: TGTGCCAGCAGTAAAAGTATGGGTAATGAAAAACTGTTTTTT. This codes for CASSKSMGNEKLFF.

This clone was seen a single time. The genes are TRBV6-5 and TRBJ2-3; D might be TRBD2 (6 bases). The germline V gene encodes CDR1 MNHEY and CDR2 SVGAGI. Trimming shortened V by 4 bases and J by 6 bases, and 11 bases separated the two germline ends. This CDR3 has 13 amino acids. The CDR3 region has the DNA TGTGCCAGCAGTTTCGGGAGTGGGGATACGCAGTATTTT. It encodes CASSFGSGDTQYF.

V is TRBV20-1 and J is TRBJ1-1, with D unclear. Germline CDR1 reads DFQATT; CDR2 reads SNEGSKA (reference sequence). V shed 6 bases and J shed 11 bases, with 16 bases lying between them. The CDR3 consists of 11 residues. The CDR3 region has the DNA TGCAGTGCACCAGCGTCGGGCCTCGCTTTCTTT. It codes for CSAPASGLAFF.

The count of this clone is one. The chain joins TRBV7-2 to TRBJ2-1; possibly TRBD1 or TRBD2 for D (5 bases each). CDR3 size: 14 residues. CDR1 is SGHTA, CDR2 FQGNSA, per germline. Trimming took off 5 bases at V and 7 bases at J, with 15 bases between the two ends. The CDR3 sequence is CASSGRGVRNEQFF. CDR3 nucleotides: TGTGCCAGCAGCGGACGAGGGGTGAGGAATGAGCAGTTCTTC.

This clone was seen only a few times. J is TRBJ2-2 and V is TRBV2, with D perhaps TRBD2 (5 bases). The CDR3 contains 15 residues. Germline CDR1 is SNHLY and CDR2 is FYNNEI. The V end was cut by 8 bases, the J end by 2 bases, with 15 bases between. CDR3 residues: CASGGPEGNTGELFF. The DNA for the CDR3 is TGTGCCAGCGGAGGCCCTGAGGGCAACACCGGGGAGCTGTTTTTT.

Turning to this clone: A junction end diverges from the germline sequence, so it may reflect a read error. The V call is TRBV2, the J call TRBJ2-7; no reliable D call. Germline lookup yields CDR1 SNHLY and CDR2 FYNNEI. The CDR3 has 12 amino acids. CDR3 protein: CASSSLSFEQYF. In DNA form, the CDR3 reads TGTGCCAGCAGTTCTCTTTCCTTCGAGCAGTACTTC. Full variable domain (missing parts from reference TRBV2 and TRBJ2-7): EPEVTQTPSHQVTQMGQEVILRCVPISNHLYFYWYRQILGQKVEFLVSFYNNEISEKSEIFDDQFSVERPDGSNFTLKIRSTKLEDSAMYFCASSSLSFEQYFGPGTRLTVT.

This clone has just a few counts. The V and J genes are TRBV3-1 (or the pseudogene TRBV3-2) and TRBJ1-1; D not certain. V lost 4 bases to trimming and J lost 2 bases, with 11 bases between them. CDR1 and CDR2 (germline): LGHDT, YNNKEL (reference sequence). This CDR3 is 14 amino acids long. The CDR3 loop is CASSPRATNTEAFF. The CDR3 nucleotides are TGTGCCAGCAGCCCGAGGGCAACCAACACTGAAGCTTTCTTT.